This TCR beta chain was sequenced in a study of cytomegalovirus exposure and HLA in healthy donors. Vbeta (60) and Jbeta (13) primers were used in the PCR. Only in-frame clones appear in the TCRdb table, and some are missing; sequencing was by immunoSEQ multiplex PCR. The table includes 30,000 to 40,000 clones, roughly two thirds detected once. Germline CDR1 SGHKS, CDR2 YYEKEE (reference sequence). The V end lost 6 bases, the J end lost 3 bases, and 18 bases lay between the germline ends. The CDR3 consists of 15 residues. Sequenced input: PBMCs. The receptor was derived from a man aged 35-49 years in good health and CMV-seropositive. The gene calls are TRBV5-5 and TRBJ1-1, with D unclear. The CDR3 reads CASTLEHRSYTEAFF. The DNA for the CDR3 is TGTGCCAGCACCCTGGAACACAGATCTTACACTGAAGCTTTCTTT.